This T cell receptor beta chain was recovered during a study of identifying expanded T cells in peripheral blood. Study findings and constraints: Differentially abundant clones: roughly 1.2 between replicates, 15 to 17 at 2 to 3 weeks, approximately 19 at four. Variance in clone template counts between approximately two-week samples significantly increased with total template count across all healthy donors.

In this sample, this clone turned up once. Its antigen remains unidentified. TCRdb keeps only in-frame clones here, not all; method: immunoSEQ multiplex PCR. There are tens of thousands of clones in the sample; 88% occur only once, and over 15% lies in the top ten. V was clipped by 5 bases and J by 4 bases; unmatched bases: 7. From germline, CDR1 is SEHNR and CDR2 FQNEAQ (reference sequence). The CDR3 covers 15 residues. Healthy donors had no documented immune events, such as infections, while sampled. The source of this sequence is a person aged 18-69 years in good health. The chain links TRBV7-9 to TRBJ2-2; TRBD1 matches at 7 bases. Sequenced material: blood. For the CDR3, the DNA is TGTGCCAGCAGCCCGGGCAACAGGGGCACCGGGGAGCTGTTTTTT. This encodes CASSPGNRGTGELFF. Complete variable domain (other parts from reference TRBV7-9 and TRBJ2-2): DTGVSQNPRHKITKRGQNVTFRCDPISEHNRLYWYRQTLGQGPEFLTYFQNEAQLEKSRLLSDRFSAERPKGSFSTLEIQRTEQGDSAMYLCASSPGNRGTGELFFGEGSRLTVL.